This TCR beta chain was identified in a study of blood T cell repertoires in COVID-19. Looking at the study overall: Acute and convalescent COVID-19 samples came from the United States, Italy and Spain. T cells, B-cell-depleted T cells, or PBMCs provided the cDNA or gDNA that served as material.

This clone was seen just once. Produced via immunoSEQ multiplex PCR; TCRdb's table is partial and in-frame only. The sample shows roughly 200,000 clones, around 83% of them seen only once. Germline V gene lookup returns CDR1 LGHDT and CDR2 YNNKEL (reference sequence). This CDR3 has 16 residues. Losses at the gene ends were 4 bases for V and 8 bases for J; bases not matched to a gene: 16. Sequenced sample: peripheral blood. This chain joins TRBV3-1 (or the pseudogene TRBV3-2) and TRBJ1-2, with 7 bases matching TRBD1. This TCR came from a woman aged 60-70 years with acute or convalescent COVID-19. The DNA of the CDR3 is TGTGCCAGCAGCCGATCTTTGGGACAGTCGGAGCGGGGCTACACCTTC. This translates into CASSRSLGQSERGYTF.